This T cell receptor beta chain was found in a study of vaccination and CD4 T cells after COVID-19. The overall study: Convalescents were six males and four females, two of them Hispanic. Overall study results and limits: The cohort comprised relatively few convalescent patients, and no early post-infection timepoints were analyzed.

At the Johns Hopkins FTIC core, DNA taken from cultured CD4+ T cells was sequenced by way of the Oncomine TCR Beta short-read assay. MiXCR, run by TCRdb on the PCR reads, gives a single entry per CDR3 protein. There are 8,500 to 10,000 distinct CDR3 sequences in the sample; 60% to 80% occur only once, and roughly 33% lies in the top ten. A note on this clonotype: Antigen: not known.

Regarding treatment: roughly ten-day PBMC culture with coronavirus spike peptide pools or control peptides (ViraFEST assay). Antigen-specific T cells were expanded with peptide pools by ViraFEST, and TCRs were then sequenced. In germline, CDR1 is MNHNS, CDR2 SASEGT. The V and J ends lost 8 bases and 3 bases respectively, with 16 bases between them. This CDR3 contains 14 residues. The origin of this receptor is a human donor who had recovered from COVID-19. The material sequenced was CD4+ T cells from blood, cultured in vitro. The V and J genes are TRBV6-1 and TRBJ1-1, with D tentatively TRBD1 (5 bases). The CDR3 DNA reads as TGTGCCAGCCTCGCGGGCACCAGGGACACTGAAGCTTTCTTT. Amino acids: CASLAGTRDTEAFF.